The clone carrying this T cell receptor (beta chain) was seen a few times. Its target is not known. This entry belongs to a study of T-cell reconstitution after alpha-beta-depleted transplantation in children. Study results and limitations: Surviving thymic progenitors and recipient T cells were the source of high TCRbeta diversity at day 60 in some patients. Most T-cell counts and diversity one year after the transplant came from T cells that were newly produced.

The CDR3 has 19 residues. In germline, CDR1 is LGHDT, CDR2 YNNKEL (reference sequence). V gave up 11 bases and J gave up 0 bases, with 29 bases separating them. TCRbeta library construction was performed incorporating unique molecular identifiers. TCRdb reprocessed the PCR reads via MiXCR and lists one record per CDR3 protein. The repertoire holds about 110,000 distinct CDR3 sequences, with about 23% as singletons. This receptor was obtained from a male patient under 10 years old who had a stem cell transplant for chronic granulomatous disease, so the T cells may come from the graft donor. The chain carries TRBV3-1 and TRBJ2-1, with a possible D match to TRBD2 (6 bases). The sequencing here drew on PBMCs, mostly from graft donor cells, taken 180 days after TCRalphabeta/CD19-depleted stem cell transplant. The CDR3 region has the DNA TGTGCCTTCTGCCCCTCGCCTAGCGTGCTTGGGGGCTCCTACAATGAGCAGTTCTTC. This sequence encodes CAFCPSPSVLGGSYNEQFF.